Shown below are 19 T cell receptor beta chains from a single sample sequenced in a study of OX40 agonist ivuxolimab in advanced cancers. Repertoires were generated with immunoSEQ multiplex PCR, while TCRdb's copy carries only in-frame clones and drops some. The sample includes 150,000 to 190,000 clones, approximately 94% of them seen just once. Source: CD4+ or CD8+ T cells sorted from blood, taken in a trial of the OX40 agonist ivuxolimab. The receptors were gathered from an adult with an advanced solid tumor such as melanoma, head and neck, liver or kidney cancer.

V is TRBV6-5 and J is TRBJ2-1; D remains unclear. Trimming removed 5 bases at V and 4 bases at J, with 9 bases between. This CDR3 is 13 amino acids long. Germline CDR1 MNHEY, CDR2 SVGAGI. CDR3 DNA sequence: TGTGCCAGCAGTCCGCCTGGGTACAATGAGCAGTTCTTC. This codes for CASSPPGYNEQFF.

The V gene is TRBV10-3, the J gene TRBJ1-4; 9 nucleotides line up with TRBD1. The CDR3 is 17 residues long. J lost 0 bases, V lost 3 bases, and 5 bases had no gene match. CDR1 and CDR2 (germline): ENHRY, SYGVKD. CDR3 in DNA: TGTGCCATCAGTGAAGGGACAGGGTTCGCAACTAATGAAAAACTGTTTTTT. It is translated as CAISEGTGFATNEKLFF.

This sequence joins TRBV28 and TRBJ2-7, with D perhaps given as TRBD1 or TRBD2 (5 bases each). The germline V gene has CDR1 MDHEN and CDR2 SYDVKM. Deletions cut 7 bases from V and 4 bases from J, with 20 bases between. This CDR3 has 15 amino acids. The CDR3 loop is CASTTFKGSPYEQYF. For the CDR3, the DNA is TGTGCCAGCACGACCTTCAAGGGGAGCCCTTACGAGCAGTACTTC.

This chain joins TRBV27 and TRBJ2-5, with D unresolved. The CDR3 covers 14 residues. Looked up from germline, CDR1 is MNHEY and CDR2 is SMNVEV (reference sequence). Trimming took off 5 bases at V and 4 bases at J, with 14 bases between the two ends. CDR3 sequence (DNA): TGTGCCAGCAGTCCCCCTCAGGCCCCAGAGACCCAGTACTTC. Amino acids: CASSPPQAPETQYF.

The J gene is TRBJ1-4, the V gene TRBV7-2; 7 bases agree with TRBD1. CDR1 and CDR2 (germline): SGHTA, FQGNSA. The CDR3 runs to 15 residues. J lost 5 bases, V lost 5 bases, and 8 bases had no gene match. The CDR3 DNA reads TGTGCCAGCAGCAGAGACAGGGTCCCAAATGAAAAACTGTTTTTT. It translates to CASSRDRVPNEKLFF.

This chain connects TRBV2 to TRBJ1-2; the D gene is possibly TRBD1 (6 bases). The germline gives CDR1 SNHLY, CDR2 FYNNEI. Between the trimmed V and J ends, which lost 0 bases and 5 bases, there was a span of 10 bases. The CDR3 runs to 14 residues. The DNA of the CDR3 is TGTGCCAGCAGTGAAGCGACAGGCGGGTATGGCTACACCTTC. This codes for CASSEATGGYGYTF.

The chain carries TRBV19 and TRBJ1-1; the match to TRBD1 covers 9 bases. CDR1 is LNHDA and CDR2 is SQIVND in the germline V gene (reference sequence). The trim removed 7 bases at V and 4 bases at J, leaving 13 bases unmatched. The CDR3 loop spans 16 amino acids. CDR3: CASTLGQGNDGTEAFF. CDR3 DNA sequence: TGTGCCAGTACCCTAGGACAGGGGAACGACGGCACTGAAGCTTTCTTT.

CDR3 DNA: TGTGCCAGCTGGACCCCCCCCGGGAATGAAGCTTTCTTT. Amino acids: CASWTPPGNEAFF. The rearrangement uses TRBV6-6 and TRBJ1-1; D is unclear. V lost 8 bases to trimming and J lost 7 bases, with 17 bases between them. The CDR3 length is 13 residues. The germline V gene encodes CDR1 MNHNY and CDR2 SVGAGI (reference sequence).

This chain joins TRBV18 and TRBJ2-3; D ambiguous. Germline lookup yields CDR1 KGHSH and CDR2 LQKENI. V was clipped by 3 bases and J by 4 bases, with 5 bases between them. There are 12 residues in the CDR3. As DNA, the CDR3 is TGTGCCAGCTCACCCTTCGCAGATACGCAGTATTTT. This encodes CASSPFADTQYF. Variable domain in full (rest from reference TRBV18 and TRBJ2-3): NAGVMQNPRHLVRRRGQEARLRCSPMKGHSHVYWYRQLPEEGLKFMVYLQKENIIDESGMPKERFSAEFPKEGPSILRIQQVVRGDSAAYFCASSPFADTQYFGPGTRLTVL.

The chain carries TRBV6-1 and TRBJ2-1; 9 nucleotides agree with TRBD1. V gave up 7 bases and J gave up 6 bases; unmatched junction bases: 7. The CDR3 loop spans 14 amino acids. The germline V gene encodes CDR1 MNHNS and CDR2 SASEGT. CDR3 coding DNA: TGTGCCAGCACCAACAGGGGGCTTATCAATGAGCAGTTCTTC. Translated: CASTNRGLINEQFF.

The rearrangement links TRBV7-2 to TRBJ2-7; 7 nucleotides align to TRBD1. The CDR3 is made up of 14 amino acids. CDR1 SGHTA and CDR2 FQGNSA come from the germline V gene. Trimming removed 3 bases from V and 6 bases from J; junction bases left unmatched: 8. The CDR3 DNA is TGTGCCAGCAGCTTCCTAGGGGGCGCGAGCGAGCAGTACTTC. It is translated as CASSFLGGASEQYF.

J is TRBJ2-7 and V is TRBV10-1; D might be TRBD2 (6 bases). Germline V gene sequence: CDR1 WNHNN, CDR2 SYGVQD (reference sequence). CDR3 length equals 13 residues. The V and J ends lost 3 bases and 5 bases respectively, with 11 bases between them. This CDR3 reads CASSDRRGDEQYF. CDR3 DNA sequence: TGCGCCAGCAGTGATCGTCGCGGGGACGAGCAGTACTTC.

The chain links TRBV7-9 to TRBJ1-5; a possible D gene is TRBD1 (5 bases). Trimming left V 3 bases short and J 5 bases short, with 11 bases between. This CDR3 comprises 14 residues. Germline-derived CDR1 and CDR2 are SEHNR and FQNEAQ (reference sequence). The CDR3 here is CASSFVGEHQPQHF. CDR3 bases: TGTGCCAGCAGCTTTGTGGGGGAACATCAGCCCCAGCATTTT.

The chain is built from TRBV5-1 and TRBJ2-3, with D perhaps matching TRBD1 (6 bases). The V gene's germline CDR1 is SGHRS and CDR2 YFSETQ. This CDR3 has 14 amino acids. Trimming cost V 0 bases and J 6 bases, with 11 bases left between them. The CDR3: CASSLGGREDTQYF. The CDR3 bases are TGCGCCAGCAGCTTGGGGGGGCGAGAGGATACGCAGTATTTT.

This clone showed up just once. The rearrangement uses TRBV7-2 and TRBJ2-3, with 8 bases that match TRBD2. In germline, CDR1 is SGHTA, CDR2 FQGNSA. J lost 6 bases, V lost 4 bases, and 9 bases had no gene match. CDR3 length equals 15 residues. This chain's CDR3 is CASSSRSSGGDTQYF. In DNA, the CDR3 is TGTGCCAGCAGCTCCCGTAGCTCGGGGGGGGATACGCAGTATTTT.

This chain connects TRBV7-6 to TRBJ2-5; the D gene is possibly TRBD2 (6 bases). Trimming cost V 1 base and J 4 bases, with 10 bases left between them. Germline-derived CDR1 and CDR2 are SGHVS and FNYEAQ. CDR3 length: 14 amino acids. DNA of the CDR3: TGTGCCAGCAGCTTAGGACTAGTGCCAGAGACCCAGTACTTC. Encoded protein: CASSLGLVPETQYF.

The chain carries TRBV18 and TRBJ2-7; the D is unclear. Germline V gene sequence: CDR1 KGHSH, CDR2 LQKENI. The CDR3 has 14 residues. V lost 0 bases and J 10 bases, leaving 16 bases between the germline ends. CDR3 coding DNA: TGTGCCAGCTCACCACCGATCCCCAGTCTCAGTCAGTACTTC. This gives the protein CASSPPIPSLSQYF. The full variable domain, rest sourced from reference TRBV18 and TRBJ2-7, is NAGVMQNPRHLVRRRGQEARLRCSPMKGHSHVYWYRQLPEEGLKFMVYLQKENIIDESGMPKERFSAEFPKEGPSILRIQQVVRGDSAAYFCASSPPIPSLSQYFGPGTRLTVT.

In its sample, this clone was seen once. This sequence joins TRBV30 and TRBJ1-2; 9 bases map to TRBD1. The junction had 8 bases not matched to a gene; V was cut back by 2 bases and J by 4 bases. CDR3 length: 15 amino acids. The germline CDR1 and CDR2 sequences are GTSNPN and SVGIG (reference sequence). CDR3 loop: CAWSTSRGQGYGYTF. CDR3 DNA sequence: TGTGCCTGGAGTACTAGTAGGGGACAGGGCTATGGCTACACCTTC.

This chain links TRBV6-5 with TRBJ1-5; 7 nucleotides line up with TRBD1. CDR1 is MNHEY, CDR2 SVGAGI, per germline. This CDR3 has 14 amino acids. Trimming at V came to 6 bases and at J to 6 bases, leaving 8 bases not matched to a gene. CDR3 in DNA: TGTGCCAGCAGCCCCAGGGGGGGAGGTCAGCCCCAGCATTTT. Its translation is CASSPRGGGQPQHF.